This TCR beta chain was sequenced for a study of CD8+CD57+ T cells in acquired aplastic anemia. Broader study findings: Sharing between patients and controls was observed for twenty-nine CD8+ CDR3 sequences. Simpson's diversity of CD8+ cells was not significantly different in patients compared with controls.

CDR1 and CDR2 (germline): SGHAT, FQNNGV. V dropped 2 bases and J dropped 3; count of bases not matched to a gene: 8. The CDR3 contains 18 residues. Sequencing was done on patients that had shown CD8+CD57+ cell expansion by flow cytometry. Patients, without exception, had severe acquired aplastic anemia. At blood sampling, none of the patients had yet received therapy. Note on this clonotype: Its cognate antigen is unknown.

It was genomic DNA that served as the template for profiling TCR beta VDJ and CDR3. TCRdb re-called the reads with MiXCR, one entry per CDR3 protein. This sample has about 58,000 distinct CDR3 sequences, with approximately 52% found just once. This sequence was found in a human donor with aplastic anemia. Sequencing used sorted CD4+, CD8+, or CD8+CD57+ T cells (not recorded which) from PBMCs. The chain combines TRBV11-2 with TRBJ2-1; 12 nucleotides line up with TRBD2. In nucleotides, the CDR3 is TGTGCCAGCAGCTTAACTTCGACTAGCGGGGGACGCTACAATGAGCAGTTCTTC. Its protein is CASSLTSTSGGRYNEQFF.